Below are 21 T cell receptor beta chains sequenced from a single sample in a study of cytomegalovirus exposure and HLA in healthy donors. The primer mix had 60 Vbeta and 13 Jbeta primers. TCRdb keeps only in-frame clones here, not all; method: immunoSEQ multiplex PCR. The table records about 170,000 clones, approximately 84% of them present only once. Material: PBMCs. All receptors come from a girl aged 5 to 17 in good health and CMV-seropositive.

The chain joins TRBV11-3 to TRBJ2-7, with a weak D call TRBD2 (7 bases). Per germline, CDR1 SGHNT and CDR2 YENEEA. CDR3 size: 13 residues. V was pared by 7 bases and J by 6 bases, with 16 bases between. The CDR3 sequence is CASTPRGASEQYF. The CDR3 DNA sequence: TGTGCCAGCACCCCTCGGGGGGCAAGCGAGCAGTACTTC.

The genes are TRBV6-1 and TRBJ2-5; D uncertain. Trimming left V 7 bases short and J 0 bases short, with 12 bases between. Germline lookup yields CDR1 MNHNS and CDR2 SASEGT. The length of the CDR3 is 14 residues. The CDR3 DNA follows: TGTGCCAGCAAGCGAAGCTCAAACCAAGAGACCCAGTACTTC. It specifies CASKRSSNQETQYF.

V is TRBV15 and J is TRBJ1-5; D not resolved. From germline, CDR1 is LNHNV and CDR2 YYDKDF (reference sequence). V dropped 3 bases and J dropped 2 bases, with 8 bases sitting between them. This CDR3 contains 14 residues. The CDR3 nucleotides are TGTGCCACCAGCAGCTACGTCGGCAATCAGCCCCAGCATTTT. The encoded protein is CATSSYVGNQPQHF.

CDR3 amino acids: CASSLEDTGYRTDTQYF. The CDR3 DNA is TGTGCCAGCAGCCTAGAAGATACGGGATACCGCACAGATACGCAGTATTTT. V and J are TRBV4-2 and TRBJ2-3; tentatively, D is TRBD2 (5 bases). The CDR3 is 17 amino acids. The V gene lost 4 bases and the J gene lost 1 base, with 18 bases spanning the gap. CDR1 is LGHNA and CDR2 is YNFKEQ in the germline V gene.

The rearrangement joins TRBV19 to TRBJ1-1; no clear D gene. The CDR3 contains 12 residues. Germline values: CDR1 LNHDA, CDR2 SQIVND (reference sequence). The V end lost 1 base, the J end lost 8 bases, and 8 bases lay between the germline ends. The CDR3 DNA sequence: TGTGCCAGTAGTATAGGGGGAGGGGAAGCTTTCTTT. Translating gives CASSIGGGEAFF.

The chain has TRBV6-6 and TRBJ2-5; 10 bases match TRBD1. The length of the CDR3 is 15 residues. Germline V gene data show CDR1 as MNHNY and CDR2 as SVGAGI (reference sequence). Trimming removed 5 bases from V and 2 bases from J; junction bases left unmatched: 5. The CDR3 DNA follows: TGTGCCAGCAGTGGGGACAGGGGATCTCAAGAGACCCAGTACTTC. Residues: CASSGDRGSQETQYF.

The chain couples TRBV7-9 to TRBJ2-1; 7 bases map to TRBD1. The length of the CDR3 is 15 residues. Germline V lookup: CDR1 SEHNR, CDR2 FQNEAQ (reference sequence). V shed 5 bases, J shed 1 base, and the junction held 5 bases outside the gene matches. In DNA form, the CDR3 reads TGTGCCAGCAGCGGGGGACAGAGGTCCTACAATGAGCAGTTCTTC. Its protein product is CASSGGQRSYNEQFF.

The genes are TRBV19 and TRBJ1-1; D is unresolved. The CDR3 spans 14 residues. The germline CDR1 and CDR2 sequences are LNHDA and SQIVND (reference sequence). The V and J ends lost 5 bases and 0 bases respectively, with 10 bases between them. CDR3 amino acids: CASSWRLMNTEAFF. CDR3 bases: TGTGCCAGTAGTTGGAGATTAATGAACACTGAAGCTTTCTTT. The full variable domain, in which reference TRBV19 and TRBJ1-1 provide the parts outside the CDR3, is DGGITQSPKYLFRKEGQNVTLSCEQNLNHDAMYWYRQDPGQGLRLIYYSQIVNDFQKGDIAEGYSVSREKKESFPLTVTSAQKNPTAFYLCASSWRLMNTEAFFGQGTRLTVV.

The CDR3 loop reads CASSSGLDATNEKLFF. The CDR3 DNA reads TGCGCCAGCAGCTCGGGTTTAGATGCAACTAATGAAAAACTGTTTTTT. The gene calls are TRBV5-1 and TRBJ1-4; no reliable D call. Germline CDR1 SGHRS, CDR2 YFSETQ. The CDR3 totals 16 residues. The V and J ends lost 3 bases and 0 bases respectively, with 12 bases between them.

The CDR3 DNA sequence: TGTGCCAGCAGGGAGGACAGGGGAGACTATGGCTACACCTTC. This gives the protein CASREDRGDYGYTF. The J gene is TRBJ1-2, the V gene TRBV27; 9 bases match TRBD1. Germline V lookup: CDR1 MNHEY, CDR2 SMNVEV (reference sequence). The CDR3 has 14 residues. V was pared by 6 bases and J by 3 bases, with 5 bases of the junction left unmatched.

The rearrangement joins TRBV18 to TRBJ2-7; the D gene is possibly TRBD1 (6 bases). This CDR3 spans 15 amino acids. Trimming took off 0 bases at V and 6 bases at J, with 15 bases between the two ends. CDR1 and CDR2 (germline): KGHSH, LQKENI. CDR3 bases: TGTGCCAGCTCACCACCCCCCAACAGGGTAGGCGAGCAGTACTTC. Its translation: CASSPPPNRVGEQYF.

The chain couples TRBV5-1 to TRBJ1-1; D gene uncertain. CDR1 is SGHRS and CDR2 is YFSETQ in the germline V gene. Trimming removed 0 bases from V and 7 bases from J, with 10 bases in between. This CDR3 comprises 13 residues. The CDR3 sequence: CASSLDRRGEAFF. CDR3 sequence (DNA): TGCGCCAGCAGCTTGGATCGTCGGGGTGAAGCTTTCTTT.

This clone was seen just once. For the CDR3, the DNA is TGTGCCAGCAGGACCGGGGACAGGCGCCCCTATGGCTACACCTTC. It is translated as CASRTGDRRPYGYTF. The chain links TRBV9 to TRBJ1-2; TRBD1 matches at 8 bases. Losses at the gene ends were 5 bases for V and 4 bases for J; bases not matched to a gene: 10. Germline V gene lookup returns CDR1 SGDLS and CDR2 YYNGEE. The CDR3 has 15 amino acids.

This clone turned up a few times. The chain carries TRBV6-6 and TRBJ1-1; TRBD1 agrees at 8 bases. Trimming removed 4 bases from V and 2 bases from J; junction bases left unmatched: 3. Germline lookup yields CDR1 MNHNY and CDR2 SVGAGI (reference sequence). The CDR3 loop spans 14 amino acids. The CDR3 DNA sequence: TGTGCCAGCAGTTCTGGACAGGGAAACACTGAAGCTTTCTTT. Protein sequence: CASSSGQGNTEAFF.

This clone was found once. The gene calls are TRBV18 and TRBJ1-1; no reliable D call. This CDR3 is 15 amino acids long. CDR1 KGHSH and CDR2 LQKENI come from the germline V gene. The V gene lost 7 bases and the J gene lost 1 base, with 16 bases spanning the gap. CDR3 coding DNA: TGTGCCAGCTTATCAGAGGGCATTTCGAACACTGAAGCTTTCTTT. Translated, it gives CASLSEGISNTEAFF.

The chain joins TRBV7-9 to TRBJ1-2; D call uncertain. The ends were cut back, 0 bases at V and 2 bases at J, with 7 bases in the middle. Germline V gene data show CDR1 as SEHNR and CDR2 as FQNEAQ (reference sequence). The length of the CDR3 is 14 residues. The CDR3 is CASSLAPQNYGYTF. As DNA, the CDR3 is TGTGCCAGCAGCTTAGCCCCACAGAACTATGGCTACACCTTC.

The gene calls are TRBV15 and TRBJ1-1; 8 bases agree with TRBD1. The CDR3 runs 15 residues. Germline V gives CDR1 LNHNV, CDR2 YYDKDF (reference sequence). The V segment lost 3 bases and the J segment 4 bases; nucleotides outside the gene matches: 7. The CDR3 region has the DNA TGTGCCACCAGCAGCCGGAGCACAGGGGGCACTGAAGCTTTCTTT. Its translation: CATSSRSTGGTEAFF.

The rearrangement joins TRBV19 to TRBJ2-3; 7 bases map to TRBD1. This CDR3 spans 14 amino acids. The trim removed 1 base at V and 5 bases at J, leaving 3 bases unmatched. Germline V gene lookup returns CDR1 LNHDA and CDR2 SQIVND (reference sequence). The CDR3 reads CASSIGRGIDTQYF. CDR3 bases: TGTGCCAGTAGTATAGGCAGGGGGATAGATACGCAGTATTTT. The whole variable domain, remainder taken from reference TRBV19 and TRBJ2-3, is DGGITQSPKYLFRKEGQNVTLSCEQNLNHDAMYWYRQDPGQGLRLIYYSQIVNDFQKGDIAEGYSVSREKKESFPLTVTSAQKNPTAFYLCASSIGRGIDTQYFGPGTRLTVL.

The chain uses TRBV20-1 and TRBJ2-5; a possible D gene is TRBD2 (5 bases). V was shortened by 5 bases and J by 4 bases, with 8 bases between the two germline ends. Germline V lookup: CDR1 DFQATT, CDR2 SNEGSKA (reference sequence). The CDR3 loop spans 11 amino acids. The CDR3 DNA follows: TGCAGTGCTGAGGGTGGAGAGACCCAGTACTTC. As protein: CSAEGGETQYF.

V gene TRBV5-1 combines with J gene TRBJ1-3; 8 bases are a match to TRBD1. Germline assignment: CDR1 SGHRS and CDR2 YFSETQ. With 4 bases clipped from V and 0 bases from J, the junction kept 6 bases outside the gene matches. The CDR3 length is 16 residues. CDR3 loop: CASSLGQADSGNTIYF. The CDR3 DNA sequence: TGCGCCAGCAGCCTGGGACAGGCCGACTCTGGAAACACCATATATTTT.

The rearrangement joins TRBV9 to TRBJ1-4; a weak D match, TRBD1 (5 bases). CDR1 and CDR2 (germline): SGDLS, YYNGEE. There are 15 residues in the CDR3. V was cut by 3 bases and J by 5 bases, with 14 bases left in between. The DNA for the CDR3 is TGTGCCAGCAGCGCAACAGGTTCTACGAATGAAAAACTGTTTTTT. The encoded protein is CASSATGSTNEKLFF.